This T cell receptor (beta chain) was profiled in a study of cytomegalovirus exposure and HLA in healthy donors. With 60 Vbeta and 13 Jbeta primers, the PCR was carried out. TCRdb's table, derived via immunoSEQ multiplex PCR, lists solely in-frame clones and lacks some. This table holds about 62,000 clones, over 75% found once. Per the germline V gene, CDR1 is MDHEN and CDR2 is SYDVKM. Trimming removed 5 bases from V and 5 bases from J; junction bases left unmatched: 6. The CDR3 contains 14 residues. The sequenced sample consisted of PBMCs. This receptor was taken from a man aged 18 to 29 in good health and CMV-seronegative. The V and J genes are TRBV28 and TRBJ1-5; TRBD1 matches 7 bases. This CDR3 is CASSPGGIDQPQHF. The CDR3 nucleotides are TGTGCCAGCAGTCCAGGGGGTATCGATCAGCCCCAGCATTTT.